This TCR beta chain was obtained from a study of shared clonotypes between healthy human individuals (dated by TCRdb to between 2020 and 2021). Notes on the research overall: A couple of women and three men aged 18 to 49 years were included in the cohort. For each donor, three plates each were used for CD4 naive and CD4 memory, two plates were used for CD8 naive, and one plate was used for CD8 memory. To estimate repertoire size and how much clonotypes are shared between individuals, the study performed deep sequencing of blood TCR repertoires from roughly five healthy adults. Libraries were prepared and TCR repertoires were sequenced by different laboratories using diverse techniques, in order to increase sequencing depth and limit assay-specific biases. Leukapheresis yielded between about 0.8 and 8.9 billion PBMCs per donor. Summary of the overall study and its limitations: Because the study included a small number of donors, the genetic and exposure-history diversity represented was limited. Incomplete sequencing was indicated by rarefaction of sorted-subset datasets, despite the large sequencing depth. Higher generation probabilities were observed for clonotypes shared by all four sorted-subset donors than for non-shared clonotypes. Naive subsets generally had larger estimated clonotype richness than memory subsets did. Based on pairwise subsampling, the degree of clonotype sharing among donors was expected to be affected by sequencing depth. Only blood was sampled, and tissue TCR repertoires likely differ from those in blood. Across a handful of donors, roughly 5.4% of naive CD4, roughly 3.8% of naive CD8, 2.3% of memory CD4, and approximately 0.42% of memory CD8 clonotypes were shared.

Using the deep immunoSEQ assay, TCR CDR3 regions were amplified from genomic DNA by multiplex PCR. Extracted genomic DNA from each cell subset was distributed evenly across all wells of several immunoSEQ 96-well plates, and each plate was treated as a replicate. For sorted subsets, roughly 190 ng of genomic DNA, equivalent to roughly 30,000 T cell genomes, went into each replicate PCR. Purified libraries were quantified with a Qubit 3.0 fluorometer, sized on a Bioanalyzer 2100, and re-quantified with the KAPA Library Quantification kit. A separate single-read 150-cycle Illumina NextSeq 550 flow cell was used to sequence each immunoSEQ 96-well plate. On the study's bioinformatics: Because the immunoSEQ output held only junctional sequences and lacked quality scores, the filtering could not match the filtering applied to full-length reads. Sequences were annotated with PyIR, a Python wrapper for IgBLAST v1.9, using IMGT germline references to assign V/J genes and CDR3. Reads with weak V/J assignments (E-value above 1e-6), missing CDR3, stop codons, out-of-frame junctions, or ambiguous translated residues were removed. A V3J clonotype was defined by an identical inferred V gene, J gene, and CDR3 amino acid sequence. To compute the percentage overlap between repertoires, the number of shared unique clonotypes was divided by the size of the smaller repertoire. Three approaches were used to assess repertoire richness: RTK rarefaction, the Chao1 estimator, and Recon v2.1 estimates of unobserved clonotypes. Generation probabilities were computed with OLGA for all TCRbeta clonotypes obtained by the gDNA method from several donors. As stored in TCRdb, this immuneACCESS dataset retains in-frame rearrangements with V and J assigned. A fraction of the clones does not appear; measured against another copy, unresolved V genes explain less than half of the discrepancy, and the remainder lacks a known reason. D and trimming were read from the DNA, whereas the V and J calls and clone size are those reported in that table. For this sample the table gives a few million clones, of which roughly 92% were detected only once. 0.13% to 0.15% of the sample lies in the top ten.

Notes on this clone: Its antigen has not been determined. No base qualities exist here, and no much larger clone lies one base off it.

The donors were healthy, HIV-negative adults who had no recently reported acute infections or vaccinations. All donors were Caucasian adults living in Nashville, Tennessee, USA. CD4+ T cells were enriched through magnetic negative selection, after which naive cells were positively selected on CD45RA and the remaining negative fraction served as the memory subset. Blood was obtained by leukapheresis, after which PBMCs were separated by Ficoll-Histopaque density gradient centrifugation and cryopreserved in liquid nitrogen vapor phase. Analytical flow cytometry was used to check the purity and quantity of every magnetically sorted T cell population. Each sorted fraction had its genomic DNA isolated and then quantified by UV absorbance on a Nanodrop 2000c. Material for sequencing was naive CD4+ T cells sorted from blood. The cell subset or site label for this specimen denotes: CD45RA+ positively selected. The clonotype comes from a man between 18 and 35 years old in good health.

CDR3 region: CASSPGGFGKYF. The bases read TGTGCCAGCAGCCCCGGAGGGTTTGGAAAGTACTTC. This chain joins TRBV11-2 to TRBJ2-5; TRBD2 might be the D gene, on 6 matching bases. Measured from the cysteine to the phenylalanine, the CDR3 is 12 residues long. Of the read, only the CDR3 DNA is kept; its 36 bases are in frame from base 1. CDR1 and CDR2 (SGHAT, FQNNGV) derive from the germline V gene. A distance of 16 bases separates the germline ends of V and J, which lose 5 bases and 12 bases respectively.